This T cell receptor (beta chain) was identified during a study of identical twins. TCRdb ran MiXCR on the 5' RACE reads and lists one entry per CDR3 protein. Among 1.5 million to 2 million distinct CDR3 sequences listed, about 30% were seen once. The study, taken as a whole, reports: The authors drew conclusions from cross-sectional statistical analysis rather than following the same donors. A lower insertion count was a feature of abundant cord blood beta clonotypes, with no such feature in memory repertoires.

Note on this clonotype: Its antigen is still unknown.

V was clipped by 0 bases and J by 4 bases, with 8 bases between them. Germline V gene lookup returns CDR1 LGHNA and CDR2 YSLEER. The CDR3 has 14 residues. Material: cord blood. The clonotype originates from a newborn girl in good health. This sequence joins TRBV4-3 and TRBJ2-3; D not resolved. CDR3 in DNA: TGCGCCAGCAGCCAAGAAACCATCTCAGATACGCAGTATTTT. This gives the protein CASSQETISDTQYF.